This T cell receptor (beta chain) came from a study of cytomegalovirus exposure and HLA in healthy donors. Points on this clone: Antigen unknown.

Study-level findings and limits: The study recorded 164 TCR beta chains that were cytomegalovirus-associated.

Primers: 60 Vbeta forward and 13 Jbeta reverse. The protocol was immunoSEQ multiplex PCR, while the TCRdb copy is restricted to in-frame clones and leaves out a portion. The sample has fewer than 130,000 clones, 80% to 85% seen once. The receptor's source is a woman aged 55-75 years in good health and CMV-seropositive. Sequences were obtained from PBMCs.

For the CDR3, the DNA is TGTGCCAGTAGTGCCCGGGGACAGGGTTCTGGAAACACCATATATTTT. Translating gives CASSARGQGSGNTIYF. The rearrangement joins TRBV19 to TRBJ1-3; 9 nucleotides agree with TRBD1. V was pared by 5 bases and J by 1 base, with 6 bases of the junction left unmatched. The CDR3 is 16 residues long. The germline CDR1 and CDR2 sequences are LNHDA and SQIVND (reference sequence).